Presented here are 5 T cell receptor beta chains from one specimen sequenced in a study of CD8 T cells in ankylosing spondylitis. The study's findings and limits: Ankylosing spondylitis blood appeared to carry a characteristic TCR beta motif of 7 or 8 highly homologous variants.

Their antigen targets remain unknown. TCRdb independently ran MiXCR on the 5' RACE reads; one entry per CDR3 protein. The sample lists about 210,000 distinct CDR3 sequences, 6% to 8.5% seen once, with approximately 14% in the top ten. The sequenced sample consisted of blood, either unsorted or a sorted T cell fraction (not recorded which). These TCRs come from a male donor with ankylosing spondylitis.

This clonotype was recorded at least ten times. The rearrangement links TRBV6-1 to TRBJ2-1; TRBD2 aligns across 7 bases. Germline CDR1 and CDR2: MNHNS and SASEGT. The CDR3 extends over 13 amino acids. Germline trimming cut 6 bases from V and 3 bases from J; bases unmatched to any gene: 2. The CDR3 DNA reads as TGTGCCAGCAGCCGGACTAGCTACAATGAGCAGTTCTTC. It codes for CASSRTSYNEQFF.

The genes are TRBV28 and TRBJ1-2; TRBD1 might be the D (6 bases). This CDR3 contains 14 residues. Germline lookup yields CDR1 MDHEN and CDR2 SYDVKM. Trimming took 6 bases from V and 8 from J, leaving 19 bases between them. The CDR3 loop is CASSRTVIYGGYTF. Written as DNA, the CDR3 is TGTGCCAGCAGCCGGACAGTCATCTATGGCGGCTACACCTTC.

The DNA for the CDR3 is TGTGCCAGCAGTTTATATTTAGGGGGCACTGAAGCTTTCTTT. It codes for CASSLYLGGTEAFF. The chain links TRBV27 to TRBJ1-1; possibly TRBD1 for D (6 bases). This CDR3 spans 14 amino acids. Trimming cost V 1 base and J 4 bases, with 10 bases left between them. The V gene's germline CDR1 is MNHEY and CDR2 SMNVEV (reference sequence).

This clonotype came up many times. The chain recombines TRBV7-3 with TRBJ2-3; TRBD2 is a possible D gene (5 bases). The germline V gene has CDR1 SGHTA and CDR2 FQGTGA. V lost 0 bases, J lost 8 bases, and 12 bases lay in between. The CDR3 loop spans 14 amino acids. The CDR3 DNA follows: TGTGCCAGCAGCTTAACCGGGGTTGTTGGTACGCAGTATTTT. Translating gives CASSLTGVVGTQYF.

This clonotype was seen many times. V and J are TRBV28 and TRBJ1-1; D is unclear. CDR3 length: 14 amino acids. V lost 5 bases and J lost 3, with 13 bases in between. Per germline, CDR1 MDHEN and CDR2 SYDVKM. The CDR3 coding sequence is TGTGCCAGCAGTACCGTGAAGCGGGACACTGAAGCTTTCTTT. Amino acid sequence: CASSTVKRDTEAFF.